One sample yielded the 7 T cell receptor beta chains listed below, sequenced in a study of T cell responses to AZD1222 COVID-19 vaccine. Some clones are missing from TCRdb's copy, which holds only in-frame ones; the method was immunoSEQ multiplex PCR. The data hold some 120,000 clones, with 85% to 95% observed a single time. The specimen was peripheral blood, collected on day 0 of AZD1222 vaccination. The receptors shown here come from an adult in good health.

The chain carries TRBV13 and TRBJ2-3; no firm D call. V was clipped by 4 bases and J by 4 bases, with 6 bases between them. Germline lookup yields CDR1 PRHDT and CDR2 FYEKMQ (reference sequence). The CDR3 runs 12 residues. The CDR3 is CASSSMADTQYF. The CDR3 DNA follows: TGTGCCAGCAGCTCTATGGCAGATACGCAGTATTTT.

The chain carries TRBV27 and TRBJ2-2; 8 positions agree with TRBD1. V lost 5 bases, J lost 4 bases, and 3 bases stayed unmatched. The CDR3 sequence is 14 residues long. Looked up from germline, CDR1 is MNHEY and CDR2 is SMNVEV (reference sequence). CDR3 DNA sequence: TGTGCCAGCAGTCTAGACAGGGGCACCGGGGAGCTGTTTTTT. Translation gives CASSLDRGTGELFF.

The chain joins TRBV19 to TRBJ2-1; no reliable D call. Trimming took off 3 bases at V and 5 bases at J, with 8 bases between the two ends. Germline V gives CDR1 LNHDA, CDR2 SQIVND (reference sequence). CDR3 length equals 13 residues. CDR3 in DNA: TGTGCCAGTAGTATCTTACCTAACAATGAGCAGTTCTTC. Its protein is CASSILPNNEQFF.

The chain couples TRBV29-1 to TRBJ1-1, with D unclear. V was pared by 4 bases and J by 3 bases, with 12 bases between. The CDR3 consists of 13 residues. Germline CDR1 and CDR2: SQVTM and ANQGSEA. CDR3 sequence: CSVGHQADTEAFF. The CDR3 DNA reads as TGCAGCGTTGGGCACCAGGCGGACACTGAAGCTTTCTTT.

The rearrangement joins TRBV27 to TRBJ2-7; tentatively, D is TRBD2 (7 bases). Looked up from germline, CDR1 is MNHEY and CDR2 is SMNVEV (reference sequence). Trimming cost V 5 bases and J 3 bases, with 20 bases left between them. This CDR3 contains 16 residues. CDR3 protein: CASSPIGGARLYEQYF. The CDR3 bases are TGTGCCAGCAGTCCTATTGGGGGGGCAAGACTCTACGAGCAGTACTTC.

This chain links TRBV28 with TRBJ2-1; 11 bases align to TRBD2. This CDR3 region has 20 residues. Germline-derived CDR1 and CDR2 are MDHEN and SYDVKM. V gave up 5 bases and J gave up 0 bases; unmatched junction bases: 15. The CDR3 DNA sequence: TGTGCCAGCAGTCACCCCCGTGCGACTAGCGGGACGCGCTCCTACAATGAGCAGTTCTTC. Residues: CASSHPRATSGTRSYNEQFF.

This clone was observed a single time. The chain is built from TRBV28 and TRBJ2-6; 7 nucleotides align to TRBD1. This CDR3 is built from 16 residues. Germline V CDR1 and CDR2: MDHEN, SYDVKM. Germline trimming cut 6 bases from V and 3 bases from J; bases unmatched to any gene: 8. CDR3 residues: CASRPQGVGGANVLTF. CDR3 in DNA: TGTGCCAGCAGGCCCCAGGGGGTGGGTGGGGCCAACGTCCTGACTTTC.